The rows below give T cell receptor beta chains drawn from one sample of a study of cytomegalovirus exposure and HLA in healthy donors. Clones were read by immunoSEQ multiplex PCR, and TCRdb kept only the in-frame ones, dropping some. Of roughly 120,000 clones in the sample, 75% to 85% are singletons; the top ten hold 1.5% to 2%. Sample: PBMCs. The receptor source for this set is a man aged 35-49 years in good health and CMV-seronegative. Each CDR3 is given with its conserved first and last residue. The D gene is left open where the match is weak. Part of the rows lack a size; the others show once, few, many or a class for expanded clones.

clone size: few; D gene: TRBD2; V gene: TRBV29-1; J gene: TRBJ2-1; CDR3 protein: CSVELAGESVNEQFF; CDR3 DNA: TGCAGCGTTGAATTAGCGGGAGAAAGTGTCAATGAGCAGTTCTTC
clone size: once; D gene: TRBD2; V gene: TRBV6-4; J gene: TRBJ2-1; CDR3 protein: CASSVKSGRVYNEQFF; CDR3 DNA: TGTGCCAGCAGTGTGAAAAGCGGGAGGGTCTACAATGAGCAGTTCTTC
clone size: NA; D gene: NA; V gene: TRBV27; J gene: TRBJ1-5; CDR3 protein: CASSRGRGWDQPQHF; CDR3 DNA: TGTGCCAGCAGTCGAGGCCGGGGATGGGATCAGCCCCAGCATTTT
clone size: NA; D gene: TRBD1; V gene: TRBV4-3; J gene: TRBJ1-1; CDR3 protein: CASSPELQGIAEAFF; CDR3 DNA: TGCGCCAGCAGCCCTGAATTACAGGGGATCGCGGAAGCTTTCTTT
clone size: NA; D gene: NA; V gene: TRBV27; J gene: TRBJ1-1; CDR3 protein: CASSRQGTEAFF; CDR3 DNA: TGTGCCAGCAGCCGGCAGGGTACTGAAGCTTTCTTT
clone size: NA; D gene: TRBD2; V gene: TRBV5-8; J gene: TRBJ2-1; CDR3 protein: CASSLGLVGGLEQFF; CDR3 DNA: TGTGCCAGCAGCTTAGGACTAGTCGGGGGGTTGGAGCAGTTCTTC
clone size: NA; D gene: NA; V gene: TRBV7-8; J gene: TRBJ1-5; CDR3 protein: CASSFLAQPQHF; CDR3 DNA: TGTGCCAGCAGCTTTTTGGCTCAGCCCCAGCATTTT
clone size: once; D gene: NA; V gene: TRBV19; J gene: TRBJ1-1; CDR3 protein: CASSIGFGGRSNTEAFF; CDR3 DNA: TGTGCCAGTAGTATAGGGTTTGGAGGCAGGTCGAACACTGAAGCTTTCTTT
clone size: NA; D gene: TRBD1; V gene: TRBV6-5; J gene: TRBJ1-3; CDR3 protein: CASSRQGPSGNTIYF; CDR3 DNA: TGTGCCAGCAGTCGACAGGGGCCCTCTGGAAACACCATATATTTT
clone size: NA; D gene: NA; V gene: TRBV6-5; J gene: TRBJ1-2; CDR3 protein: CASSPDGDFYGYTF; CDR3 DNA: TGTGCCAGCAGTCCGGACGGGGATTTCTATGGCTACACCTTC
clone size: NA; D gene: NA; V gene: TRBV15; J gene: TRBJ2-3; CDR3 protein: CATSRDSSGDTQYF; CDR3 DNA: TGTGCCACCAGCAGAGACTCCTCGGGGGATACGCAGTATTTT
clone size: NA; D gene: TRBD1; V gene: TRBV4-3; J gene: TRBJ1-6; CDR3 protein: CASSPQGERRNSPLHF; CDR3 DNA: TGCGCCAGCAGTCCCCAGGGGGAAAGGAGGAATTCACCCCTCCACTTT
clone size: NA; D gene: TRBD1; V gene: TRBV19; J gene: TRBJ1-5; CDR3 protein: CASSPDRGNQPQHF; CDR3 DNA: TGTGCCAGTAGTCCGGACAGGGGCAATCAGCCCCAGCATTTT
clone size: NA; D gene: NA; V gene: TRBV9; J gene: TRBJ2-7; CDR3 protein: CASSVGHDYEQYF; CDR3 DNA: TGTGCCAGCAGCGTAGGGCATGACTACGAGCAGTACTTC
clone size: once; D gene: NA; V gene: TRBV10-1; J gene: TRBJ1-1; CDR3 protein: CASSETQGTEAFF; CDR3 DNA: TGCGCCAGCAGTGAGACGCAGGGGACTGAAGCTTTCTTT
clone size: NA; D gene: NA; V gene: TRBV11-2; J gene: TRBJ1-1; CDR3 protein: CASSSPGDRSEAFF; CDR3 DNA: TGTGCCAGCAGTTCACCAGGGGATCGGTCTGAAGCTTTCTTT
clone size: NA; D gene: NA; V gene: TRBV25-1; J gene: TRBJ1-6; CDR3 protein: CASSEAGWSSPLHF; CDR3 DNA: TGTGCCAGCAGTGAGGCAGGGTGGAGTTCACCCCTCCACTTT
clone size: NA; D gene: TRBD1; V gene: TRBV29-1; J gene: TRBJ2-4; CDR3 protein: CSVEGGGQGARMDIQYF; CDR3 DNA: TGCAGCGTTGAAGGGGGTGGACAGGGGGCGAGAATGGACATTCAGTACTTC
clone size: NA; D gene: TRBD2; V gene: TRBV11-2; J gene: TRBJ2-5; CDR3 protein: CASSSRTSGLQETQYF; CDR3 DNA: TGTGCCAGCAGCAGCCGGACTAGCGGGCTACAAGAGACCCAGTACTTC
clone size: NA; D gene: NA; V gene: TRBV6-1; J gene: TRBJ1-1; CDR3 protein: CASIADLNTEAFF; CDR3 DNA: TGTGCCAGCATAGCAGATTTGAACACTGAAGCTTTCTTT
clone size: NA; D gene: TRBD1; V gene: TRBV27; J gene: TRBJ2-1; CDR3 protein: CASRDPRGTVNNEQFF; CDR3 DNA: TGTGCCAGCAGAGACCCGAGGGGGACAGTTAACAATGAGCAGTTCTTC
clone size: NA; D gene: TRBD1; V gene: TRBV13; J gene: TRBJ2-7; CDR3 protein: CASSLGDRGTYEQYF; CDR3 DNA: TGTGCCAGCAGCTTAGGGGACAGGGGAACCTACGAGCAGTACTTC
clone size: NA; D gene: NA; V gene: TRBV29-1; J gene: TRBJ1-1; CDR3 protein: CSVAWDARGAFF; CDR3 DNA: TGCAGCGTGGCTTGGGACGCCAGGGGAGCTTTCTTT
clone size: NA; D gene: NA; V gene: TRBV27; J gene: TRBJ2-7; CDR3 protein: CASSWTTSYEQYF; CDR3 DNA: TGTGCCAGCAGCTGGACTACCTCCTACGAGCAGTACTTC
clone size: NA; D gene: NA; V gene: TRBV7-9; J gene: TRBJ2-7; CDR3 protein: CASSLSYEQYF; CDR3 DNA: TGTGCCAGCAGCTTATCCTACGAGCAGTACTTC
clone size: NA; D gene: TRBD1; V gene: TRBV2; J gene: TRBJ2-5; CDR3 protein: CASSEERAGGTETQYF; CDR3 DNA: TGTGCCAGCAGTGAAGAGAGGGCAGGGGGCACGGAGACCCAGTACTTC
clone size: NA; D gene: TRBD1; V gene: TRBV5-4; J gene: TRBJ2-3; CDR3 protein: CASSPVGQGAQGTQYF; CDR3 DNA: TGTGCCAGCAGCCCGGTAGGACAGGGGGCGCAGGGTACGCAGTATTTT
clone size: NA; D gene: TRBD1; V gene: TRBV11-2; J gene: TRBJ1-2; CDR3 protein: CASSTGTGMLYGYTF; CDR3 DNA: TGTGCCAGCAGCACCGGGACAGGCATGCTCTATGGCTACACCTTC
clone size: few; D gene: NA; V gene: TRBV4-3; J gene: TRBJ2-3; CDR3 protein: CASSQGRDTQYF; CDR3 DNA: TGCGCCAGCAGCCAAGGTCGGGATACGCAGTATTTT
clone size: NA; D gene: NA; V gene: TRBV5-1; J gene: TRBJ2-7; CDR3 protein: CASSLVSPGAYEQYF; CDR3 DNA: TGCGCCAGCAGCTTGGTTTCCCCTGGGGCGTACGAGCAGTACTTC
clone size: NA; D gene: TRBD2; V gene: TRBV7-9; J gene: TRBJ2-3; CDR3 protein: CASRSSGGTDTQYF; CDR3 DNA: TGTGCCAGCAGGAGTAGCGGGGGCACAGATACGCAGTATTTT
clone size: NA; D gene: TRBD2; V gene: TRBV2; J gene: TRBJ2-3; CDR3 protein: CASSEWEGTQYF; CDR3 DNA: TGTGCCAGCAGTGAATGGGAGGGAACGCAGTATTTT
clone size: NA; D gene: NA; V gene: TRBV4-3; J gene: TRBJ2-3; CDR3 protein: CASSQGPASTPDTQYF; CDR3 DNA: TGCGCCAGCAGCCAAGGCCCTGCCTCCACACCAGATACGCAGTATTTT
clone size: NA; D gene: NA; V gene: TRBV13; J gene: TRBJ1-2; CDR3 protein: CASSFGGSNYGYTF; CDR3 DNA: TGTGCCAGCAGCTTTGGCGGTTCTAACTATGGCTACACCTTC
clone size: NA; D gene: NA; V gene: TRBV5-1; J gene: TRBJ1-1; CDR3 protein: CASSLMLGGSEAFF; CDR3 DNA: TGCGCCAGCAGCTTGATGTTGGGGGGGTCTGAAGCTTTCTTT
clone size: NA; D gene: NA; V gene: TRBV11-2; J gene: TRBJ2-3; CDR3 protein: CASSTSAGLQTDTQYF; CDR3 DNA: TGTGCCAGCAGCACGAGCGCGGGACTCCAAACAGATACGCAGTATTTT
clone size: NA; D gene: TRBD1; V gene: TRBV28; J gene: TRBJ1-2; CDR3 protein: CASTLLQIQGDGYTF; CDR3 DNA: TGTGCCAGCACTCTCTTGCAGATACAGGGGGATGGCTACACCTTC
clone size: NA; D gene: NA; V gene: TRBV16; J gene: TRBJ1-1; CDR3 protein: CASSQQGFEAFF; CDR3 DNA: TGTGCCAGCAGCCAACAGGGGTTTGAAGCTTTCTTT
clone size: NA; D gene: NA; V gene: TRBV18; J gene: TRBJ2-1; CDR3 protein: CASSPTSLAEQFF; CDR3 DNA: TGTGCCAGCTCACCCACTAGCTTGGCTGAGCAGTTCTTC
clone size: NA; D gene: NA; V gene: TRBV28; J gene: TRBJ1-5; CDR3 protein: CASSGLRGFGAGPQHF; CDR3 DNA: TGTGCCAGCAGTGGGCTTAGGGGGTTCGGAGCAGGCCCCCAGCATTTT
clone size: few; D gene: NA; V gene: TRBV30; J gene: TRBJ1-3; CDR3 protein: CAWSALLLRESGNTIYF; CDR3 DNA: TGTGCCTGGAGTGCCCTCCTGCTCAGGGAATCTGGAAACACCATATATTTT